This T cell receptor beta chain appears in the sequencing data of a study of T cell repertoires in cytomegalovirus infection. Study-level findings and limits: Adding up the frequency of public TCR beta families identified people who carried CMV plus the relevant HLA. HLA-C-restricted CMV-specific TCR beta clonotypes were dominant in the ex vivo response.

TCRdb itself ran the reads through MiXCR, one entry per CDR3 protein. The data show around 260,000 distinct CDR3 sequences, approximately 9.2% seen once. This clonotype was counted ten times or more. The antigen is unknown. CDR3 length equals 16 residues. The junction had 9 bases not matched to a gene; V was cut back by 4 bases and J by 5 bases. CDR1 and CDR2 (germline): SGDLS, YYNGEE. The chain couples TRBV9 to TRBJ2-2; 9 bases agree with TRBD2. What was sequenced was PBMCs. The TCR sequence derives from a human donor in good health (CMV status not recorded). Some clones in this sample may be carry-over from other donors' samples. CDR3 region: CASSFRSGGGTGELFF. The CDR3 DNA follows: TGTGCCAGCAGCTTCCGTAGCGGGGGAGGGACCGGGGAGCTGTTTTTT.